The present T cell receptor (beta chain) was sequenced within a study of cytomegalovirus exposure and HLA in healthy donors. Across the study: As an earlier analysis found, some 180 million T cells yielded about 120 million unique TCR beta sequences. Among several hundred genotyped donors, about 85% fell in the Caucasian-associated ancestry cluster. General study results and limits: In a later analysis, at a false discovery rate of 0.05, roughly 17,000 TCR beta sequences matched HLA alleles. Further analysis was carried out later, and it showed several of the most significant clusters appearing linked to common viral pathogens.

This clone appeared a few times. The antigen is unknown. The germline V and J ends were trimmed by 10 bases and 0 bases, with 25 bases remaining between them. The CDR3 runs 17 residues. Germline V lookup: CDR1 MDHEN, CDR2 SYDVKM. This PCR relied on a set of 60 Vbeta primers and 13 Jbeta primers. Measured with immunoSEQ multiplex PCR; TCRdb has only the in-frame clones, and not every one. The sample shows 150,000 to 200,000 clones, 60% to 80% of them seen only once. The TCR sequence derives from a female donor in good health and CMV-seronegative. The chain links TRBV28 to TRBJ2-7; perhaps TRBD2 as D (6 bases). The source material was PBMCs. CDR3: CATLGRGEGLGSYEQYF. The CDR3 bases are TGTGCCACCCTCGGCCGGGGAGAGGGACTGGGCTCCTACGAGCAGTACTTC. The whole variable domain, remainder taken from reference TRBV28 and TRBJ2-7, is DVKVTQSSRYLVKRTGEKVFLECVQDMDHENMFWYRQDPGLGLRLIYFSYDVKMKEKGDIPEGYSVSREKKERFSLILESASTNQTSMYLCATLGRGEGLGSYEQYFGPGTRLTVT.